This T cell receptor beta chain was sequenced in a study of T cell responses to AZD1222 COVID-19 vaccine. Study findings and constraints: Clonal diversity was possibly underestimated, and white British individuals and females predominated among donors. Just a handful of AZD1222 recipients tested seropositive at baseline.

Profiling relied on immunoSEQ multiplex PCR, and the TCRdb table lists in-frame clones only, not all of them. The sample records some 120,000 clones, roughly 87% being singletons. Comment on this clone: The antigen is undetermined.

The sequence derives from an adult in good health. This material consisted of peripheral blood, taken on day 0 of AZD1222 vaccination.

The CDR3 region is CSVSDRLAANTGELFF. CDR3 coding DNA: TGCAGCGTTTCGGACCGACTAGCGGCGAACACCGGGGAGCTGTTTTTT. The rearrangement joins TRBV29-1 to TRBJ2-2; 9 positions match TRBD2. CDR1 SQVTM and CDR2 ANQGSEA come from the germline V gene. The V and J ends lost 5 bases and 0 bases, in that order; junction bases with no gene match: 7. The CDR3 runs 16 residues.